This entry features one T cell receptor (beta chain) sequence. This clone's antigen is unknown. No much larger clone is present one base from it, and per-base qualities are unavailable. V loses 4 bases, J loses 4 bases, and the germline ends lie 13 bases apart. CDR1 and CDR2 (MDHEN, SYDVKM) derive from the germline V gene. Including cysteine and phenylalanine, the CDR3 has 15 amino acids. Of the read, only the CDR3 DNA is kept; its 45 bases are in frame from base 1. The entry originates in a study of blood T cell repertoires in COVID-19 (dated by TCRdb to the early 2020s). Notes on the research overall: Samples covering the acute and convalescent phases of COVID-19 were provided by collaborators in the United States, Italy and Spain. The material from the prospective study consisted of cDNA or gDNA derived from T cells, B-cell-depleted T cells, or PBMCs. Subjects who had been exposed to COVID-19, were actively infected with it, or had recovered from it provided the deeply sampled blood TCRbeta repertoires that made up the dataset. The repertoires were released in a freely available public database intended as a resource for research on the immune response to SARS-CoV-2. Samples were obtained from the ongoing ImmuneRACE study (first 160 participants) and from 1,200 or so subjects provided by 6 global collaborators. The sample metadata nearly always contained a de-identified subject ID, COVID-19 status, age in years and sex. HLA class I and class II types, where available, came from metadata supplied by the sample provider rather than from assay-based typing. Study-level results and caveats: Clinical and demographic metadata were provided uncurated, with the amount varying by source and participant.

Collaborating institutions collected whole blood in K2EDTA tubes following their own protocols. For TCRbeta analysis, collaborators shipped samples as frozen whole blood, isolated PBMCs, or DNA extracted from either of those sample types. TCRbeta CDR3 regions were amplified from genomic DNA by means of the immunoSEQ Assay, a bias-controlled multiplex PCR. Regarding the original processing steps: Within the assay, amplification of reference gene primers was used to estimate how many nucleated cells each sample contained. To quantify the absolute abundance of each unique TCRbeta CDR3 rearrangement, sequence reads were collapsed and filtered. Productive Simpson clonality was computed per sample as the square root of Simpson's diversity index over productive rearrangements. As stored in TCRdb, this immuneACCESS dataset retains in-frame rearrangements with V and J assigned. A fraction of the clones does not appear; measured against another copy, unresolved V genes explain less than half of the discrepancy, and the remainder lacks a known reason. The DNA was the basis for D and trimming; V, J and clone size are from that table. The sample table contains 300,000 to 400,000 clones; only one count was recorded for 70% to 90% of them. The ten most abundant clones make up 3% to 4% of the sample.

This sequence uses TRBV28 and TRBJ1-4, with the D gene not clear enough to name. The source material was peripheral blood. This clonotype was sampled from a woman between 50 and 59 years old with active or convalescent COVID-19. The CDR3 is CASSSSGRGNEKLFF. In nucleotides, the sequence is TGTGCCAGCAGTTCCAGCGGACGGGGTAATGAAAAACTGTTTTTT.